The rows below give T cell receptor beta chains drawn from one sample of a study of T-cell reconstitution after alpha-beta-depleted transplantation in children. Using its own MiXCR run on the PCR reads, TCRdb lists one record per CDR3 protein. The data show over 200,000 distinct CDR3 sequences, approximately 11% seen once. The specimen was PBMCs, collected before TCRalphabeta/CD19-depleted stem cell transplant. The receptors stem from a child younger than two with acute myeloid leukemia, due to receive a stem cell transplant. The CDR3 runs from the conserved cysteine through the conserved F or W.

J gene | CDR3 length | V gene | CDR3 protein
TRBJ2-3 | 16 | TRBV7-6 | CASSLGVAGGSDTQYF
TRBJ2-1 | 18 | TRBV3-1 | CASSQSYRAGGGLNEQFF
TRBJ2-7 | 12 | TRBV6-2/TRBV6-3 | CASSWGNYEQYF
TRBJ2-1 | 13 | TRBV30 | CASRGRDLNEQFF
TRBJ2-5 | 12 | TRBV24-1 | CATSDARETQYF
TRBJ2-5 | 14 | TRBV25-1 | CASSEYRGQETQYF
TRBJ2-1 | 17 | TRBV5-6 | CASSFYGQASSYNEQFF
TRBJ2-1 | 13 | TRBV7-8 | CASSPTYYNEQFF
TRBJ1-5 | 11 | TRBV23-1 | CASMSEQPQHF
TRBJ1-2 | 11 | TRBV10-3 | CAIGTEVGYTF
TRBJ2-7 | 13 | TRBV20-1 | CSATLGQTYEQYF
TRBJ2-3 | 17 | TRBV10-3 | CAISESGGLAAADTQYF
TRBJ2-2 | 12 | TRBV20-1 | CSALEDTGELFF
TRBJ2-5 | 16 | TRBV10-2 | CASKGGRQGAQETQYF
TRBJ1-1 | 13 | TRBV5-1 | CASSLWTGTEAFF
TRBJ2-7 | 16 | TRBV5-1 | CASSLSVSGRAYEQYF
TRBJ2-7 | 18 | TRBV6-2/TRBV6-3 | CASSYPSRDSFAQDEQYF
TRBJ2-6 | 16 | TRBV6-5 | CASSFSQGVGANVLTF
TRBJ1-2 | 15 | TRBV27 | CASSPLQGGAYGYTF
TRBJ1-5 | 14 | TRBV19 | CASRPSQGNQPQHF
TRBJ2-7 | 16 | TRBV3-1 | CASSQAQLAPAHEQYF
TRBJ2-7 | 14 | TRBV5-1 | CASSLTSGIYEQYF
TRBJ2-1 | 13 | TRBV7-2 | CASSLGMANEQFF
TRBJ1-6 | 16 | TRBV7-2 | CASSSRSGQGNSPLHF
TRBJ1-5 | 14 | TRBV7-9 | CASSLTGVNQPQHF
TRBJ1-2 | 14 | TRBV7-8 | CASSLAPAAYGYTF
TRBJ2-6 | 14 | TRBV5-1 | CASSRGAGANVLTF
TRBJ2-7 | 16 | TRBV7-7 | CASSWEPGLAGREQYF
TRBJ2-5 | 15 | TRBV20-1 | CSARELQGEGETQYF
TRBJ2-7 | 14 | TRBV30 | CAWSALAGAYEQYF
TRBJ2-2 | 14 | TRBV11-3 | CASSLVSGLRELFF
TRBJ2-3 | 16 | TRBV2 | CASSEYGEAQADTQYF
TRBJ1-2 | 14 | TRBV5-4 | CASSLGQGDYGYTF
TRBJ2-1 | 13 | TRBV20-1 | CSAAINQGRRQFF
TRBJ1-4 | 16 | TRBV28 | CASTIGGGVTNEKLFF
TRBJ2-3 | 19 | TRBV20-1 | CSARGGRGSPPPRTDTQYF
TRBJ2-7 | 12 | TRBV29-1 | CSVVWVSYEQYF
TRBJ1-2 | 13 | TRBV27 | CASSQGPYYGYTF
TRBJ2-1 | 15 | TRBV5-1 | CASSLGDLTYNEQFF
TRBJ2-3 | 16 | TRBV11-2 | CASSLVLGPPSDTQYF
TRBJ2-2 | 14 | TRBV7-2 | CASSGGPYTGELFF
TRBJ2-5 | 12 | TRBV29-1 | CSVVVSQETQYF
TRBJ1-1 | 16 | TRBV9 | CASSDPSEGKDTEAFF
TRBJ1-6 | 15 | TRBV5-6 | CASSFTGSRNSPLHF
TRBJ2-7 | 16 | TRBV18 | CASSPNAGTSGYEQYF
TRBJ2-1 | 16 | TRBV5-1 | CASSLAGTSVGNEQFF
TRBJ2-3 | 13 | TRBV20-1 | CSAPGRSTDTQYF
TRBJ2-1 | 15 | TRBV7-2 | CASSLGTGNNNEQFF
TRBJ1-1 | 14 | TRBV27 | CASSLYSGRAEAFF
TRBJ2-1 | 13 | TRBV5-1 | CASSLGSYNEQFF
TRBJ2-7 | 12 | TRBV11-1 | CASSLAGYSKYF